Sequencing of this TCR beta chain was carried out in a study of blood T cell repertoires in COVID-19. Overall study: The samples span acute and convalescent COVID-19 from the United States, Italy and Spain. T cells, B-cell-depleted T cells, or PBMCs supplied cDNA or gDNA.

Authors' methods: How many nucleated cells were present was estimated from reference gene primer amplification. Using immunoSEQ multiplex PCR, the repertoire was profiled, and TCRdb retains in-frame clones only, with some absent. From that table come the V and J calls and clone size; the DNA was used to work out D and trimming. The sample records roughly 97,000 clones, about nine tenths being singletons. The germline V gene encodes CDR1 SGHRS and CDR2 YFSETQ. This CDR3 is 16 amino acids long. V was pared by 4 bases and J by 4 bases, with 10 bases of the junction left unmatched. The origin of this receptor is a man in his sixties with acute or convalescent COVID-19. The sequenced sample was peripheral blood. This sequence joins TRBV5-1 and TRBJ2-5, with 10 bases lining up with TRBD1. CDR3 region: CASSPPGTGESETQYF. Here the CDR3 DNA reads TGCGCCAGCAGCCCCCCCGGGACAGGGGAATCAGAGACCCAGTACTTC.